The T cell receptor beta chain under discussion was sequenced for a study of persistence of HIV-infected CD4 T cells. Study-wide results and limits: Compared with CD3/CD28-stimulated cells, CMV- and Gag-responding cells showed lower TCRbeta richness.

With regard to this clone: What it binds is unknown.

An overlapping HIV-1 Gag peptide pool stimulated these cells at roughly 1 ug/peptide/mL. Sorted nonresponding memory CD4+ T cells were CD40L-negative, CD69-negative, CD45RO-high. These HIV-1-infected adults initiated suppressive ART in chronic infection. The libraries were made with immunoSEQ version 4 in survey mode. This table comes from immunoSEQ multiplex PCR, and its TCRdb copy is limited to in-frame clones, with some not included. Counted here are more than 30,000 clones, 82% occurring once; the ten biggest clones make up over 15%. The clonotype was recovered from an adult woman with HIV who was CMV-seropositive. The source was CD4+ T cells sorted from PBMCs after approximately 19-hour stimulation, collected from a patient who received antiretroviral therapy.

The CDR3 DNA follows: TGTGCCAGCAGTTATTCGGGACAGGGGACAGATACGCAGTATTTT. Its protein is CASSYSGQGTDTQYF. V is TRBV28 and J is TRBJ2-3, with 10 bases fitting TRBD1. Germline V gene data show CDR1 as MDHEN and CDR2 as SYDVKM. V dropped 4 bases and J dropped 3; count of bases not matched to a gene: 4. The CDR3 sequence is 15 residues long.